What follows are 19 T cell receptor beta chains derived from one specimen sequenced in a study of PD-1 blockade in classical Hodgkin lymphoma. Produced via immunoSEQ multiplex PCR; TCRdb's table is partial and in-frame only. Among fewer than 55,000 clones listed, roughly 73% were seen once. Indicated time point: cycle 4 day 1 (C4D1), after 6 weeks of nivolumab. Every patient was affected by relapse after autologous stem cell transplantation, while exposure to brentuximab vedotin was not uniform. The sample here was peripheral blood mononuclear cells (PBMCs), taken before the fourth cycle of nivolumab. All receptors come from a human donor with classical Hodgkin lymphoma.

The chain has TRBV2 and TRBJ2-2, with D maybe TRBD1 (6 bases). The CDR3 contains 14 residues. CDR1 is SNHLY, CDR2 FYNNEI, per germline. V lost 7 bases to trimming and J lost 1 base, with 10 bases between them. DNA for the CDR3: TGTGCCAGCAAGGTACAGGGGAACACCGGGGAGCTGTTTTTT. Protein: CASKVQGNTGELFF. Full variable domain (missing parts from reference TRBV2 and TRBJ2-2): EPEVTQTPSHQVTQMGQEVILRCVPISNHLYFYWYRQILGQKVEFLVSFYNNEISEKSEIFDDQFSVERPDGSNFTLKIRSTKLEDSAMYFCASKVQGNTGELFFGEGSRLTVL.

The chain uses TRBV5-1 and TRBJ1-6, with a weak D call TRBD1 (6 bases). The ends were cut back, 1 base at V and 6 bases at J, with 14 bases in the middle. The CDR3 totals 16 residues. The germline V gene has CDR1 SGHRS and CDR2 YFSETQ. CDR3 bases: TGCGCCAGCAGCTTGCCTGGGGGCGCCGTTAATTCACCCCTCCACTTT. Amino acids: CASSLPGGAVNSPLHF. Together with reference TRBV5-1 and TRBJ1-6, the CDR3 gives the full variable domain: KAGVTQTPRYLIKTRGQQVTLSCSPISGHRSVSWYQQTPGQGLQFLFEYFSETQRNKGNFPGRFSGRQFSNSRSEMNVSTLELGDSALYLCASSLPGGAVNSPLHFGNGTRLTVT.

This chain links TRBV4-3 with TRBJ1-6; D is undetermined. Germline-derived CDR1 and CDR2 are LGHNA and YSLEER. CDR3 length: 17 amino acids. Trimming stripped 5 bases from V and 0 bases from J, with 14 bases between. CDR3 coding DNA: TGCGCCAGCAGCAATTCAATGGGAAGCTCCTATAATTCACCCCTCCACTTT. This translates into CASSNSMGSSYNSPLHF.

This rearrangement joins TRBV10-3 to TRBJ2-1, with 8 bases matching TRBD2. With 10 bases clipped from V and 7 bases from J, the junction kept 6 bases outside the gene matches. Germline lookup yields CDR1 ENHRY and CDR2 SYGVKD. This CDR3 is 12 amino acids long. CDR3 protein: CATRGGGNEQFF. The CDR3 bases are TGTGCCACCAGGGGCGGGGGGAATGAGCAGTTCTTC.

The chain has TRBV5-1 and TRBJ2-3; 8 positions match TRBD1. The J segment lost 0 bases and the V segment lost 2 bases, leaving 2 bases of the junction unmatched. There are 15 residues in the CDR3. Per the germline V gene, CDR1 is SGHRS and CDR2 is YFSETQ. The CDR3 coding sequence is TGCGCCAGCAGCTTACAGGGGGTGAGCACAGATACGCAGTATTTT. Protein: CASSLQGVSTDTQYF.

V gene TRBV5-1 combines with J gene TRBJ1-4, with TRBD1 identical over 8 bases. CDR1 is SGHRS, CDR2 YFSETQ, per germline. The J segment lost 8 bases and the V segment lost 2 bases, leaving 5 bases of the junction unmatched. The CDR3 sequence is 14 residues long. CDR3: CASSFQGAREKLFF. The CDR3 DNA reads as TGCGCCAGCAGCTTCCAGGGGGCGCGGGAAAAACTGTTTTTT.

V is TRBV5-1 and J is TRBJ2-1; D is perhaps TRBD2 (7 bases). This CDR3 has 14 amino acids. V lost 1 base to trimming and J lost 6 bases, with 11 bases between them. Germline V gene sequence: CDR1 SGHRS, CDR2 YFSETQ. In DNA, the CDR3 is TGCGCCAGCAGCTTGTCGGGGGGCCGCAATGAGCAGTTCTTC. This sequence encodes CASSLSGGRNEQFF. Full variable domain (rest looked up from reference TRBV5-1 and TRBJ2-1): KAGVTQTPRYLIKTRGQQVTLSCSPISGHRSVSWYQQTPGQGLQFLFEYFSETQRNKGNFPGRFSGRQFSNSRSEMNVSTLELGDSALYLCASSLSGGRNEQFFGPGTRLTVL.

The chain employs TRBV19 and TRBJ1-1; 10 bases line up with TRBD1. After removal of 4 bases from V and 11 bases from J, the junction contained 10 bases not matched to a gene. The CDR3 has 14 residues. CDR1 LNHDA and CDR2 SQIVND come from the germline V gene (reference sequence). This chain's CDR3 is CASSTGTGANYAFF. In DNA, the CDR3 is TGTGCCAGTAGTACCGGGACAGGGGCTAATTACGCTTTCTTT.

This clone was counted a few times. The chain links TRBV11-2 to TRBJ1-5, with D unclear. Looked up from germline, CDR1 is SGHAT and CDR2 is FQNNGV. This CDR3 has 13 amino acids. V lost 3 bases and J lost 4, with 7 bases in between. The CDR3 DNA reads as TGTGCCAGCAGCTTCAACGGGAATCAGCCCCAGCATTTT. It encodes CASSFNGNQPQHF. Together with reference TRBV11-2 and TRBJ1-5, the CDR3 gives the full variable domain: EAGVAQSPRYKIIEKRQSVAFWCNPISGHATLYWYQQILGQGPKLLIQFQNNGVVDDSQLPKDRFSAERLKGVDSTLKIQPAKLEDSAVYLCASSFNGNQPQHFGDGTRLSIL.

The chain has TRBV29-1 and TRBJ1-1; D unresolved. The V gene lost 7 bases and the J gene lost 1 base, with 16 bases spanning the gap. Germline values: CDR1 SQVTM, CDR2 ANQGSEA. The CDR3 sequence is 14 residues long. The CDR3 sequence: CSATHPRSNTEAFF. The DNA for the CDR3 is TGCAGCGCAACTCACCCGCGATCGAACACTGAAGCTTTCTTT. Supplemented by reference TRBV29-1 and TRBJ1-1, the full variable domain reads SAVISQKPSRDICQRGTSLTIQCQVDSQVTMMFWYRQQPGQSLTLIATANQGSEATYESGFVIDKFPISRPNLTFSTLTVSNMSPEDSSIYLCSATHPRSNTEAFFGQGTRLTVV.

The rearrangement links TRBV5-6 to TRBJ1-1; D unresolved. The CDR3 extends over 13 amino acids. Germline V gene lookup returns CDR1 SGHDT and CDR2 YYEEEE. Trimming left V 0 bases short and J 1 base short, with 4 bases between. CDR3 residues: CASSLGENTEAFF. As DNA, the CDR3 is TGTGCCAGCAGCTTGGGTGAGAACACTGAAGCTTTCTTT.

V and J are TRBV9 and TRBJ2-7, with 8 bases matching TRBD1. CDR3 length equals 15 residues. Germline V lookup: CDR1 SGDLS, CDR2 YYNGEE. Trimming took 0 bases from V and 6 from J; bases not matched to a gene: 8. The CDR3 protein is CASSVAAQGVVEQYF. The CDR3 DNA sequence: TGTGCCAGCAGCGTAGCGGCACAGGGGGTCGTCGAGCAGTACTTC. Looking up the rest from reference TRBV9 and TRBJ2-7 gives the full variable domain: DSGVTQTPKHLITATGQRVTLRCSPRSGDLSVYWYQQSLDQGLQFLIQYYNGEERAKGNILERFSAQQFPDLHSELNLSSLELGDSALYFCASSVAAQGVVEQYFGPGTRLTVT.

The V and J genes are TRBV28 and TRBJ1-1; 8 bases line up with TRBD1. V trimming: 6 bases; J trimming: 1 base; junction bases outside the gene matches: 4. Germline CDR1 reads MDHEN; CDR2 reads SYDVKM. The CDR3 extends over 14 amino acids. CDR3 amino acids: CASSLQGGNTEAFF. Here the CDR3 DNA reads TGTGCCAGCAGCCTACAGGGGGGGAACACTGAAGCTTTCTTT.

V and J are TRBV2 and TRBJ1-1, with a weak D call TRBD1 (5 bases). The CDR3 totals 14 residues. V was clipped by 6 bases and J by 4 bases, with 15 bases between them. Germline CDR1 reads SNHLY; CDR2 reads FYNNEI. CDR3 coding DNA: TGTGCCAGCAGCGAACTAGGTGACAGCACTGAAGCTTTCTTT. Its translation: CASSELGDSTEAFF.

The CDR3 sequence: CASSYSTGHLNIQYF. The DNA for the CDR3 is TGTGCCAGCAGTTACTCAACGGGACACCTAAACATTCAGTACTTC. The chain employs TRBV6-5 and TRBJ2-4; weak D call: TRBD1 (6 bases). This CDR3 contains 15 residues. The germline CDR1 and CDR2 sequences are MNHEY and SVGAGI. V gave up 0 bases and J gave up 6 bases, with 12 bases separating them.

This clone turned up a few times. The chain joins TRBV29-1 to TRBJ2-7; D uncertain. Germline loops: CDR1 SQVTM, CDR2 ANQGSEA. The CDR3 runs 13 residues. V was trimmed by 6 bases and J by 0 bases, leaving 12 bases between them. DNA for the CDR3: TGCAGCGTCGGAGCCTCCCTCTCCTACGAGCAGTACTTC. This gives the protein CSVGASLSYEQYF.

CDR3 sequence (DNA): TGTGCCAGCAGCCGACTAAGGGATGAGCAGTTCTTC. This translates into CASSRLRDEQFF. The chain carries TRBV13 and TRBJ2-1; D may be TRBD2 (5 bases). CDR1 is PRHDT and CDR2 is FYEKMQ in the germline V gene (reference sequence). The CDR3 has 12 residues. V lost 5 bases and J lost 8, with 10 bases in between.

The J gene is TRBJ2-3, the V gene TRBV2; no clear D. Between the trimmed V and J ends, which lost 2 bases and 0 bases, there was a span of 9 bases. Germline V lookup: CDR1 SNHLY, CDR2 FYNNEI. The length of the CDR3 is 15 residues. The CDR3 sequence: CASSERQISTDTQYF. The DNA of the CDR3 is TGTGCCAGCAGTGAAAGGCAAATCAGCACAGATACGCAGTATTTT.

The chain couples TRBV10-3 to TRBJ2-5; 12 positions agree with TRBD2. The germline V gene encodes CDR1 ENHRY and CDR2 SYGVKD. The CDR3 consists of 15 residues. V lost 1 base and J lost 5; bases outside the gene matches: 2. The CDR3: CAISELGTSGETQYF. DNA for the CDR3: TGTGCCATCAGTGAGTTAGGGACTAGCGGGGAGACCCAGTACTTC.